This entry features one T cell receptor (beta chain) sequence. Unmatched junction bases numbered 6, after V lost 3 bases and J lost 1 base. Germline V gene data show CDR1 as SGHDT and CDR2 as YYEEEE. CDR3 length: 15 amino acids. The record originates from a study of blood T cell repertoires in COVID-19. Study-wide background: Collection of acute and convalescent COVID-19 samples took place in the United States, Italy and Spain. Sources were T cells, B-cell-depleted T cells, or PBMCs; the material itself was cDNA or gDNA.

In the authors' workflow: Reference gene primer amplification yielded estimated nucleated cell counts. The protocol was immunoSEQ multiplex PCR, while the TCRdb copy is restricted to in-frame clones and leaves out a portion. The V and J calls and clone size come from that table; D and trimming were worked out from the DNA. The sample has over 50,000 clones; roughly 86% are singletons. The chain recombines TRBV5-6 with TRBJ1-1, with TRBD1 identical over 7 bases. Sequenced sample: peripheral blood. This TCR came from a man aged 55 to 69 with acute or convalescent COVID-19. DNA of the CDR3: TGTGCCAGCAGCTCTCAGGGGGAACGGAACACTGAAGCTTTCTTT. It yields the protein CASSSQGERNTEAFF.